This T cell receptor (beta chain) derives from a study of patients and donors after allogeneic stem cell transplantation. Trimming took 5 bases from V and 7 from J; bases not matched to a gene: 8. This CDR3 comprises 14 residues. CDR1 and CDR2 (germline): DFQATT, SNEGSKA (reference sequence). This clonotype was found a few times. TCRdb fed the RT-PCR reads into MiXCR, producing one record per CDR3 protein. Here the sample spans 45,000 to 65,000 distinct CDR3 sequences, 13% being singletons. This clonotype was sampled from a human donor who was either an allogeneic HSCT recipient or a stem cell or donor lymphocyte infusion donor (not recorded which). It is not recorded whose cells these are; they may come from a transplant donor. The chain recombines TRBV20-1 with TRBJ2-2, with 9 bases lining up with TRBD2. Sample: blood, either unsorted or a sorted T cell fraction (not recorded which). CDR3 sequence reads: CSAPGTSTIGELFF. CDR3 nucleotide sequence: TGCAGTGCTCCTGGGACTAGCACCATCGGGGAGCTGTTTTTT.